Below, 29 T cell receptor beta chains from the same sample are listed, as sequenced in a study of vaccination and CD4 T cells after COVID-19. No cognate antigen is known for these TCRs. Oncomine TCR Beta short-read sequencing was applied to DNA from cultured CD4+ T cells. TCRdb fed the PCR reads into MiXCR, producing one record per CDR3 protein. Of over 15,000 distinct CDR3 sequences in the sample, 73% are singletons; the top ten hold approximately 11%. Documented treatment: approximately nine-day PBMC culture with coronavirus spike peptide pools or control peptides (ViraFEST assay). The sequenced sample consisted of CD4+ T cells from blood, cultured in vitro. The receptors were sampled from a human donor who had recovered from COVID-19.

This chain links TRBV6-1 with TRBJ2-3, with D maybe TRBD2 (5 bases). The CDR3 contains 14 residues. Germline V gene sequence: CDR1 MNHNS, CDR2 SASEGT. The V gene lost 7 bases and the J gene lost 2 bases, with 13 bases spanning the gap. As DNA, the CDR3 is TGTGCCAGCAAGCGCGGACTGACCACAGATACGCAGTATTTT. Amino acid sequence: CASKRGLTTDTQYF.

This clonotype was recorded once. The CDR3 sequence is CASSQGQTYEQYF. The CDR3 DNA reads TGTGCCAGCAGCCAGGGTCAGACCTACGAGCAGTACTTC. This rearrangement joins TRBV6-2 or TRBV6-3 to TRBJ2-7; D perhaps matches TRBD1 (5 bases). Germline-derived CDR1 and CDR2 are MNHEY and SVGEGT. V lost 6 bases and J 2 bases, leaving 11 bases between the germline ends. This CDR3 has 13 amino acids.

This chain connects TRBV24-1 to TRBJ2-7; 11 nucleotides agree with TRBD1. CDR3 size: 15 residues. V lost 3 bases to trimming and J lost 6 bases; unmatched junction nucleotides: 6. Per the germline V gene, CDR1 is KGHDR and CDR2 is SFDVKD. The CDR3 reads CATSDPGTGGREQYF. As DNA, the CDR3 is TGTGCCACCAGTGATCCCGGGACAGGGGGGCGCGAGCAGTACTTC.

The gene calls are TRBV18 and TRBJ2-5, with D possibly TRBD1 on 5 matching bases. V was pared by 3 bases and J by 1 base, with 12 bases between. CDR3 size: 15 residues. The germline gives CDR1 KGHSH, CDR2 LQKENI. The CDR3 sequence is CASSPRQGSQETQYF. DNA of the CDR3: TGTGCCAGCTCACCTCGCCAGGGCAGCCAAGAGACCCAGTACTTC.

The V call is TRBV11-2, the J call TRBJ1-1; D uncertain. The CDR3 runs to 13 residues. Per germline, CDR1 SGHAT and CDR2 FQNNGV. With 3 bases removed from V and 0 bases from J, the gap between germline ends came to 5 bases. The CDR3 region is CASSFRVNTEAFF. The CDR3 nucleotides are TGTGCCAGCAGCTTTAGGGTGAACACTGAAGCTTTCTTT.

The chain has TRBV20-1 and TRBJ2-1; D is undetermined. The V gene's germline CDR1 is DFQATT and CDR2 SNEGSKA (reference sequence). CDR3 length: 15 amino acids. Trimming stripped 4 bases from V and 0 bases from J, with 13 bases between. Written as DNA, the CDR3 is TGCAGTGCTACAAATCGATTGAGCTCCTACAATGAGCAGTTCTTC. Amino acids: CSATNRLSSYNEQFF.

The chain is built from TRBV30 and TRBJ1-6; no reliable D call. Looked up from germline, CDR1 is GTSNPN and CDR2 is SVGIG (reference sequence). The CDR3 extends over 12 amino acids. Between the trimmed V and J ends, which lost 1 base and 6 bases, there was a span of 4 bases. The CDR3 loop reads CAWSGINSPLHF. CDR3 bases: TGTGCCTGGAGTGGGATTAATTCACCCCTCCACTTT.

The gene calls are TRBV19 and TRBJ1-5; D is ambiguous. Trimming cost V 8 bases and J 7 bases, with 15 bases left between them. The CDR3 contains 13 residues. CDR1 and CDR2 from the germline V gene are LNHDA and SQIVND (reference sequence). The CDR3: CASSPRSGQPQHF. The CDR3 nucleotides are TGTGCCAGTTCGCCCAGATCCGGACAGCCCCAGCATTTT.

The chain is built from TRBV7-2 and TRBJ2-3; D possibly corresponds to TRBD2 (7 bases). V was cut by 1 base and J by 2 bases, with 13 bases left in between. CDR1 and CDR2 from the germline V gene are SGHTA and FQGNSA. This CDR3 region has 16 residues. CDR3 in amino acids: CASSLGGGGSTDTQYF. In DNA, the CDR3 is TGTGCCAGCAGCTTAGGGGGAGGGGGGTCCACAGATACGCAGTATTTT.

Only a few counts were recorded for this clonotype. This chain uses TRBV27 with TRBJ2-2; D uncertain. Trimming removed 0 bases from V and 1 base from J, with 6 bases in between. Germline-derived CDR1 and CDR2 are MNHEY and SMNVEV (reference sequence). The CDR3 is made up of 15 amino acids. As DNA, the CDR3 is TGTGCCAGCAGTTTATCGGGTAGGAACACCGGGGAGCTGTTTTTT. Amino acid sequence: CASSLSGRNTGELFF.

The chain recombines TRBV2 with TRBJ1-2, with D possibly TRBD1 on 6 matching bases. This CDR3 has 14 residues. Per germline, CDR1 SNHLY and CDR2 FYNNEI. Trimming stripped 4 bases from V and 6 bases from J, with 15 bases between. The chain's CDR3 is CASSGFRDIDGYTF. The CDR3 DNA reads TGTGCCAGCAGTGGCTTCCGGGACATCGATGGCTACACCTTC.

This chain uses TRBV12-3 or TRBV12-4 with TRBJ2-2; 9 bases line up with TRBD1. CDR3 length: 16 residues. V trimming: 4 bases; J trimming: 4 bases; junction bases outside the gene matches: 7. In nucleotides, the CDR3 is TGTGCCAGCAGTTCGACCGGGACAGGGCTCACCGGGGAGCTGTTTTTT. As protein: CASSSTGTGLTGELFF.

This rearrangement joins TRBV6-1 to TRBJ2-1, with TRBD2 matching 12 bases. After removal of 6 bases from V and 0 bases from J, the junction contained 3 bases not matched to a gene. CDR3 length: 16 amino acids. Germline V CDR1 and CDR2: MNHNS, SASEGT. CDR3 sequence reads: CASRGLAGLSYNEQFF. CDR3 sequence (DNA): TGTGCCAGCAGGGGACTAGCGGGTCTCTCCTACAATGAGCAGTTCTTC.

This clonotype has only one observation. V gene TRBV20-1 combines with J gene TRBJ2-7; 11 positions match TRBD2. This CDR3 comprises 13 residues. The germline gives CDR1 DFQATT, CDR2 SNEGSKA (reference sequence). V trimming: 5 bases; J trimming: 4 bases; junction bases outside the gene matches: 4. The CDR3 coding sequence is TGCAGTGCTGAACCTAGCGGGAGGTACGAGCAGTACTTC. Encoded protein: CSAEPSGRYEQYF.

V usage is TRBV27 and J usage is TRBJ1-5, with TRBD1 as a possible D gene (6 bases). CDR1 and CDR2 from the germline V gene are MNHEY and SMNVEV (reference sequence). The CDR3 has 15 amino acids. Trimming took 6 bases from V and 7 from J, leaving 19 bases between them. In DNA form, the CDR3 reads TGTGCCAGCAGCATAATGGGGGGCGCGCAACAGCCCCAGCATTTT. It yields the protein CASSIMGGAQQPQHF.

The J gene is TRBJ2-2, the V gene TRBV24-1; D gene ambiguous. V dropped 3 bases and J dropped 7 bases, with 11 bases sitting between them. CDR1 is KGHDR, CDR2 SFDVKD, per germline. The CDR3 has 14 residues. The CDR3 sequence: CATSDPLNYGELFF. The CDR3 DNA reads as TGTGCCACCAGTGATCCACTTAATTACGGGGAGCTGTTTTTT.

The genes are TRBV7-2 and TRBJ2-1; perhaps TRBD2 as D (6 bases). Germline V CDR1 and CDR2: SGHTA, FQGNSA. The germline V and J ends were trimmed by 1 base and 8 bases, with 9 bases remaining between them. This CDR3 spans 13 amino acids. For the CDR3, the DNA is TGTGCCAGCAGCTTAGGGAGGGTGGATGAGCAGTTCTTC. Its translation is CASSLGRVDEQFF.

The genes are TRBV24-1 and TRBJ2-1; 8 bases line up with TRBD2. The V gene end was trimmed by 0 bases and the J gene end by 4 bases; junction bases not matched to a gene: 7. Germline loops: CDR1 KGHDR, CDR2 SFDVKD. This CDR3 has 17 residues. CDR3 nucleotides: TGTGCCACCAGTGATTTGAGTGCTAGCGGGTTTTACAATGAGCAGTTCTTC. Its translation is CATSDLSASGFYNEQFF.

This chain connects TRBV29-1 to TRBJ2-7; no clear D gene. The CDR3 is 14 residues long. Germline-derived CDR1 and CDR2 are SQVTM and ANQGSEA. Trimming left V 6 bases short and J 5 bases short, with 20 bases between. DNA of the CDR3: TGCAGCGTCCGAACCGTCGGACGCGTAGACGAGCAGTACTTC. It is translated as CSVRTVGRVDEQYF.

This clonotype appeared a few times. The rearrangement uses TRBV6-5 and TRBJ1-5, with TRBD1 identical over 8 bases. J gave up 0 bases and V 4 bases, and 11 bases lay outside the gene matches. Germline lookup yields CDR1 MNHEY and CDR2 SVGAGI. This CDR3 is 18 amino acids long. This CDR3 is CASSSAGGRGGSNQPQHF. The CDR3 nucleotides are TGTGCCAGCAGTTCCGCAGGGGGCAGGGGCGGTAGCAATCAGCCCCAGCATTTT.

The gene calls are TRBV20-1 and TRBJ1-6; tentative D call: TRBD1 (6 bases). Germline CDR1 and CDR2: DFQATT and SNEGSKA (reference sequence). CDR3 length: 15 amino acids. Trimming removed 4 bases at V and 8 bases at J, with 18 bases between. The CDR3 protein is CSATRGGAGDSPLHF. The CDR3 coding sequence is TGCAGTGCTACCCGCGGGGGGGCTGGTGATTCACCCCTCCACTTT.

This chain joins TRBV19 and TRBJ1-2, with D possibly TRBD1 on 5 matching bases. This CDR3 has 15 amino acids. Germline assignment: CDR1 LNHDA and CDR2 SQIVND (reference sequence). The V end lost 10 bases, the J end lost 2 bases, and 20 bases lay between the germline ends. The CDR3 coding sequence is TGTGCCACAGAAGGGCAGGGCCTTACAAACTATGGCTACACCTTC. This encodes CATEGQGLTNYGYTF.

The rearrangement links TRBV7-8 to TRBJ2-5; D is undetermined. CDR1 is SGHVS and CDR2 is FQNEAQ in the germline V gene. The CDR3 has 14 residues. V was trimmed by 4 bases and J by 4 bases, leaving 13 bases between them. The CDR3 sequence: CASSSSKKGETQYF. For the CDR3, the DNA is TGTGCCAGCAGCTCGAGCAAGAAAGGAGAGACCCAGTACTTC.

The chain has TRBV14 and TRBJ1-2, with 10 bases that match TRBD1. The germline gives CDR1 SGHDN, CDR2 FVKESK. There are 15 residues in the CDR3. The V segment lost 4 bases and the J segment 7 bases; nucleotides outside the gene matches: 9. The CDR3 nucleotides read TGTGCCAGCAGCCGACTGAATGGACAGGGGGGTGGCTACACCTTC. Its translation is CASSRLNGQGGGYTF.

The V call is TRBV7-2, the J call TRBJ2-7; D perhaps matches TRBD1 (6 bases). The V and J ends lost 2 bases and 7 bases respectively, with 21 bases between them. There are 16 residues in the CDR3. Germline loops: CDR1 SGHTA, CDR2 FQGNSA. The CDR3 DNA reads TGTGCCAGCAGCTTATCCCCCGGCCAGGGGAGTAGGGAGCAGTACTTC. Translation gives CASSLSPGQGSREQYF. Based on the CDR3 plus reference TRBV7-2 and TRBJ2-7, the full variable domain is GAGVSQSPSNKVTEKGKDVELRCDPISGHTALYWYRQSLGQGLEFLIYFQGNSAPDKSGLPSDRFSAERTGGSVSTLTIQRTQQEDSAVYLCASSLSPGQGSREQYFGPGTRLTVT.

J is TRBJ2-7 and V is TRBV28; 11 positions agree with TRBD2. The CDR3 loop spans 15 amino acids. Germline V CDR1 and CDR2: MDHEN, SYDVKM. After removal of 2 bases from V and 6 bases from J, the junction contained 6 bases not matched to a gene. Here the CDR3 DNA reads TGTGCCAGCAGTTTACCCGGGACTAGCGGAGCCGAGCAGTACTTC. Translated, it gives CASSLPGTSGAEQYF.

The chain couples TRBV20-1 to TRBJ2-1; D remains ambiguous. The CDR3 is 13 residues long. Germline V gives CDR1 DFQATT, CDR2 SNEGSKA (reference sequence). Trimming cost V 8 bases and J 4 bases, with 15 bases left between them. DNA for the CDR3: TGCAGTCCCCGCACGGGCAGATACAATGAGCAGTTCTTC. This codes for CSPRTGRYNEQFF.

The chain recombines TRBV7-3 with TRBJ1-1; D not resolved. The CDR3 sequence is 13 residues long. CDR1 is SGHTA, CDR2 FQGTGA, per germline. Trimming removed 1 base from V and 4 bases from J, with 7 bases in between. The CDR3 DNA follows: TGTGCCAGCAGCTTAATCCAGAGCACTGAAGCTTTCTTT. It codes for CASSLIQSTEAFF.

In nucleotides, the CDR3 is TGCGCCAGCAGCTTGGCCGGCAGGGATGGATATGGCTACACCTTC. Residues: CASSLAGRDGYGYTF. V and J are TRBV5-1 and TRBJ1-2, with D perhaps TRBD1 (5 bases). V shed 0 bases and J shed 5 bases, with 14 bases lying between them. The CDR3 is made up of 15 amino acids. CDR1 and CDR2 from the germline V gene are SGHRS and YFSETQ.